This T cell receptor (beta chain) originates from a study of CD4 T cells in relation to SARS-CoV-2 and coronaviruses. Turning to this clone: Antigen: not known.

Libraries were prepared by immunoSEQ multiplex PCR; TCRdb keeps only in-frame clonotypes and omits some of them. Of more than 25,000 clones detected, 72% appear once; the ten largest clones hold 9% to 15%. The CDR3 is 13 amino acids. Germline V gene data show CDR1 as SNHLY and CDR2 as FYNNEI. With 7 bases removed from V and 1 base from J, the gap between germline ends came to 7 bases. The unexposed donors gave CD4+ T cells in about 2010-2018, prior to COVID-19. CD4+ T cells were isolated from the cells after about 11 days of culture. Unexposed-donor CD4+ T cells were probed with SARS-CoV-2 S/N and four cold-coronavirus spikes, cells permitting.

The clonotype comes from a human donor in good health. Specimen: CD4+ T cells from PBMCs, cultured in vitro. The V gene is TRBV2, the J gene TRBJ1-4; D is unresolved. Written as DNA, the CDR3 is TGTGCCAGCATGAGAGGAACTAATGAAAAACTGTTTTTT. Encoded protein: CASMRGTNEKLFF.